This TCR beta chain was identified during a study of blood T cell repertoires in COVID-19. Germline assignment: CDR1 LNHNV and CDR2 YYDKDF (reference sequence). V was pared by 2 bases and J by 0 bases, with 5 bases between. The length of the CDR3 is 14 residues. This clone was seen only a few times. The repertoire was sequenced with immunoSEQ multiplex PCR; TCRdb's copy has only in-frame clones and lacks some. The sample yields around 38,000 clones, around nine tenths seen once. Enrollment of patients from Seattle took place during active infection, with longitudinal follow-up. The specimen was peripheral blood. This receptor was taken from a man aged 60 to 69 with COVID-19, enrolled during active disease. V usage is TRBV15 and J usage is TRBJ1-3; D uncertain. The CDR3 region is CATSRPSSGNTIYF. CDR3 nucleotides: TGTGCCACCAGCAGACCGAGCTCTGGAAACACCATATATTTT. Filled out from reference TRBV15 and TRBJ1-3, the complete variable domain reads DAMVIQNPRYQVTQFGKPVTLSCSQTLNHNVMYWYQQKSSQAPKLLFHYYDKDFNNEADTPDNFQSRRPNTSFCFLDIRSPGLGDTAMYLCATSRPSSGNTIYFGEGSWLTVV.